This T cell receptor (beta chain) was sequenced during a study of CD8+ T cells in alopecia areata. The CDR3 sequence is 14 residues long. CDR1 SQVTM and CDR2 ANQGSEA come from the germline V gene. J lost 6 bases, V lost 7 bases, and 11 bases had no gene match. Extraction and reverse transcription of RNA yielded cDNA as the sequencing template. Some clones are missing from TCRdb's copy, which holds only in-frame ones; the method was immunoSEQ multiplex PCR. The table lists around 120,000 clones, 50% to 55% of them singletons. Described treatment: oral pan-JAK inhibitor, 5-10 mg twice daily. The receptor comes from a human donor with alopecia areata. The input for sequencing was CD4+ T cells sorted from blood, taken at week 4, from a patient treated with tofacitinib. The chain links TRBV29-1 to TRBJ2-5, with TRBD2 matching over 10 bases. CDR3 amino acids: CSARTLSGRQTQYF. DNA of the CDR3: TGCAGCGCCCGAACCCTTAGCGGGAGGCAGACCCAGTACTTC.